This T cell receptor (beta chain) was sequenced in a study of T cells after yellow fever vaccination. Germline CDR1 reads MNHEY; CDR2 reads SVGAGI. Trimming cost V 4 bases and J 8 bases; bases outside gene matches: 7. The CDR3 covers 13 residues. TCRdb reanalysed the 5' RACE reads using MiXCR and keeps one entry per CDR3 protein. There are 500,000 to 650,000 distinct CDR3 sequences in the sample; about 15% occur only once, and 15% to 20% lies in the top ten. Overall study findings and caveats: Reappearance after the booster was observed for most primary-vaccination clones (96% CD4, approximately 90% CD8).

In regard to this clonotype: Its antigen remains unidentified.

Sequencing was performed on PBMCs, taken roughly 5 days after the first yellow fever vaccination. The rearrangement links TRBV6-5 to TRBJ1-2; 7 bases map to TRBD1. The clonotype comes from a man younger than 35 who received the YFV17D yellow fever vaccine. CDR3 region: CASSSGGRRGYTF. In DNA, the CDR3 is TGTGCCAGCAGTTCAGGGGGTCGGCGAGGCTACACCTTC.